The 12 T cell receptor beta chains in this list originate from one sample, sequenced in a study of T cell responses to AZD1222 COVID-19 vaccine. Clones were read by immunoSEQ multiplex PCR, and TCRdb kept only the in-frame ones, dropping some. The sample shows roughly 120,000 clones, roughly 87% of them seen only once. Specimen: peripheral blood, collected on day 0 of AZD1222 vaccination. These receptors were collected from an adult in good health.

The chain combines TRBV18 with TRBJ2-2, with D possibly being TRBD1 (5 bases). In germline, CDR1 is KGHSH, CDR2 LQKENI. The germline V and J ends were trimmed by 2 bases and 2 bases, with 9 bases remaining between them. The CDR3 consists of 15 residues. The chain's CDR3 is CASSPAQGNTGELFF. Here the CDR3 DNA reads TGTGCCAGCTCACCAGCGCAGGGAAACACCGGGGAGCTGTTTTTT. The full variable domain, in which reference TRBV18 and TRBJ2-2 provide the parts outside the CDR3, is NAGVMQNPRHLVRRRGQEARLRCSPMKGHSHVYWYRQLPEEGLKFMVYLQKENIIDESGMPKERFSAEFPKEGPSILRIQQVVRGDSAAYFCASSPAQGNTGELFFGEGSRLTVL.

J is TRBJ2-5 and V is TRBV5-4; 8 bases align to TRBD2. CDR1 SGHNT and CDR2 YYREEE come from the germline V gene (reference sequence). CDR3 length equals 15 residues. V trimming: 0 bases; J trimming: 2 bases; junction bases outside the gene matches: 3. In nucleotides, the CDR3 is TGTGCCAGCAGCTTGGCCGGGGGGGGACAAGAGACCCAGTACTTC. Encoded protein: CASSLAGGGQETQYF.

The chain carries TRBV7-8 and TRBJ2-7; TRBD1 agrees at 8 bases. Germline trimming cut 6 bases from V and 4 bases from J; bases unmatched to any gene: 8. Germline V lookup: CDR1 SGHVS, CDR2 FQNEAQ. This CDR3 has 14 amino acids. The CDR3 DNA follows: TGTGCCAGCAGTCCTGGACAGGGATATTACGAGCAGTACTTC. It yields the protein CASSPGQGYYEQYF.

This clone came up a few times. J is TRBJ1-4 and V is TRBV3-1 (or the pseudogene TRBV3-2), with TRBD1 as a possible D gene (6 bases). This CDR3 contains 15 residues. The V end was cut by 2 bases, the J end by 4 bases, with 11 bases between. Looked up from germline, CDR1 is LGHDT and CDR2 is YNNKEL (reference sequence). DNA for the CDR3: TGTGCCAGCAGCCAACCCGACAGGAGTAATGAAAAACTGTTTTTT. It is translated as CASSQPDRSNEKLFF.

This chain links TRBV2 with TRBJ1-2; the D gene is possibly TRBD1 (5 bases). This CDR3 region has 14 residues. Germline loops: CDR1 SNHLY, CDR2 FYNNEI. Trimming left V 7 bases short and J 4 bases short, with 16 bases between. CDR3 residues: CASNKFSGAYGYTF. CDR3 DNA: TGTGCCAGCAATAAATTCAGTGGGGCCTATGGCTACACCTTC. Combining the CDR3 with reference TRBV2 and TRBJ1-2 gives the whole variable domain EPEVTQTPSHQVTQMGQEVILRCVPISNHLYFYWYRQILGQKVEFLVSFYNNEISEKSEIFDDQFSVERPDGSNFTLKIRSTKLEDSAMYFCASNKFSGAYGYTFGSGTRLTVV.

The J gene is TRBJ1-6, the V gene TRBV19; TRBD1 agrees at 10 bases. V was pared by 7 bases and J by 9 bases, with 3 bases of the junction left unmatched. CDR1 is LNHDA, CDR2 SQIVND, per germline (reference sequence). This CDR3 comprises 13 residues. CDR3 coding DNA: TGTGCCAGTAATGACAGGGGGCTTTCACCCCTCCACTTT. It yields the protein CASNDRGLSPLHF.

The rearrangement joins TRBV4-2 to TRBJ2-7, with 9 bases identical to TRBD2. Germline V gene sequence: CDR1 LGHNA, CDR2 YNFKEQ. With 0 bases clipped from V and 0 bases from J, the junction kept 3 bases outside the gene matches. This CDR3 comprises 16 residues. CDR3 DNA sequence: TGTGCCAGCAGCCAAGAGAGCGGGGGGACCTCCTACGAGCAGTACTTC. This sequence encodes CASSQESGGTSYEQYF.

V gene TRBV7-2 combines with J gene TRBJ2-5, with TRBD1 matching 7 bases. V trimming: 2 bases; J trimming: 5 bases; junction bases outside the gene matches: 2. The germline gives CDR1 SGHTA, CDR2 FQGNSA. The CDR3 runs 13 residues. CDR3 coding DNA: TGTGCCAGCAGCTTAACAGGGGAGGAGACCCAGTACTTC. Translation: CASSLTGEETQYF.

The chain couples TRBV29-1 to TRBJ2-7; a possible D gene is TRBD2 (5 bases). The CDR3 runs 13 residues. Germline V gene data show CDR1 as SQVTM and CDR2 as ANQGSEA. Trimming stripped 5 bases from V and 1 base from J, with 12 bases between. CDR3 amino acids: CSVTRGLSYEQYF. The CDR3 region has the DNA TGCAGCGTTACCCGCGGGTTGTCCTACGAGCAGTACTTC.

This clone was detected only a few times. This chain joins TRBV7-9 and TRBJ2-7, with D unclear. CDR3 length equals 12 residues. Trimming took off 4 bases at V and 7 bases at J, with 11 bases between the two ends. CDR1 is SEHNR and CDR2 is FQNEAQ in the germline V gene (reference sequence). This CDR3 reads CASSSPGREQYF. The CDR3, as DNA: TGTGCCAGCAGCTCCCCGGGCCGGGAGCAGTACTTC.

This clone was seen a few times. The chain joins TRBV19 to TRBJ2-2; D uncertain. With 7 bases removed from V and 1 base from J, the gap between germline ends came to 10 bases. Germline V gives CDR1 LNHDA, CDR2 SQIVND (reference sequence). The CDR3 covers 14 residues. The CDR3 spells CASNRFGNTGELFF. Here the CDR3 DNA reads TGTGCCAGTAACCGGTTCGGGAACACCGGGGAGCTGTTTTTT.

The chain carries TRBV7-9 and TRBJ2-7, with D possibly being TRBD1 (6 bases). V dropped 4 bases and J dropped 3 bases, with 13 bases sitting between them. The CDR3 extends over 14 amino acids. CDR1 is SEHNR and CDR2 is FQNEAQ in the germline V gene (reference sequence). This chain's CDR3 is CASSSGVGNYEQYF. Here the CDR3 DNA reads TGTGCCAGCAGCTCAGGGGTCGGAAACTACGAGCAGTACTTC.